Here is one TCR beta chain with its context. This entry is derived from a study of T cell changes during pregnancy in multiple sclerosis. Here immunoSEQ multiplex PCR was the method, and the copy in TCRdb shows in-frame clones only, minus some. The table records roughly 41,000 clones, about 95% of them present only once. CDR1 and CDR2 from the germline V gene are MNHNS and SASEGT. The CDR3 has 13 residues. The V segment lost 3 bases and the J segment 9 bases; nucleotides outside the gene matches: 5. The sample here was peripheral blood, taken in the third trimester of pregnancy. This clonotype originated in a female donor with multiple sclerosis, enrolled in a pregnancy study. The chain carries TRBV6-1 and TRBJ1-2; the match to TRBD1 covers 9 bases. DNA of the CDR3: TGTGCCAGCAGTGAGACAGGGGGGCGAAGCTACACCTTC. It encodes CASSETGGRSYTF.